The clone carrying this TCR beta chain was observed at least ten times. The CDR3 has 14 amino acids. From germline, CDR1 is SQVTM and CDR2 ANQGSEA. V lost 3 bases and J lost 0, with 12 bases in between. This sample is drawn from a study of T-cell reconstitution after alpha-beta-depleted transplantation in children. Unique molecular identifiers tagged the TCRbeta library. TCRdb processed the PCR reads anew with MiXCR; each CDR3 protein has one entry. The top ten hold 9.5% to 13% of the sample, which has 250,000 to 300,000 distinct CDR3 sequences, 9.9% seen once. V usage is TRBV29-1 and J usage is TRBJ2-7; D possibly matches TRBD1 or TRBD2 (5 bases each). The source of this sequence is a human donor who donated a stem cell graft to a child with SCID. This specimen consisted of PBMCs from the stem cell graft donor, obtained from the stem cell graft. The DNA of the CDR3 is TGCAGCGTTGATCGAGGGGCCGACTCCTACGAGCAGTACTTC. Translated: CSVDRGADSYEQYF.